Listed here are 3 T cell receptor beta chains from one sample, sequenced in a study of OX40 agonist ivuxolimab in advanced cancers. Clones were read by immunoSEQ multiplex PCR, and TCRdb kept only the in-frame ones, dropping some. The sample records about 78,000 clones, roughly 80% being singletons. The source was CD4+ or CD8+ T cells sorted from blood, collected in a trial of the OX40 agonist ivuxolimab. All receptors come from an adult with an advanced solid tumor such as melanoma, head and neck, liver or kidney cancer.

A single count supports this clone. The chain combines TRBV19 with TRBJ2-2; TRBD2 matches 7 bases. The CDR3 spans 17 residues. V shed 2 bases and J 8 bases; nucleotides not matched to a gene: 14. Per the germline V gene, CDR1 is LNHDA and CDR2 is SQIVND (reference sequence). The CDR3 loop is CASSIRSSGVRTGELFF. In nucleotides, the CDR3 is TGTGCCAGTAGTATACGATCGAGCGGGGTGAGGACGGGGGAGCTGTTTTTT.

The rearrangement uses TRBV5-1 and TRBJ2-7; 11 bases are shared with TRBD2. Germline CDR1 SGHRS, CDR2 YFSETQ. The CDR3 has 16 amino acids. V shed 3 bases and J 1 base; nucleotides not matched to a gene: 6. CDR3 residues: CASSWLTSGASYEQYF. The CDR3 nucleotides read TGCGCCAGCAGCTGGCTGACTAGCGGGGCTTCCTACGAGCAGTACTTC.

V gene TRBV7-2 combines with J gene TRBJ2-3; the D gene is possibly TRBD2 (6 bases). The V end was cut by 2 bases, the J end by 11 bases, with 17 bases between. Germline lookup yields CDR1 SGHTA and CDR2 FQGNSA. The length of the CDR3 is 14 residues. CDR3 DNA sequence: TGTGCCAGCAGCTTAAGCCCTGATGCGGGACTGCAGTATTTT. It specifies CASSLSPDAGLQYF.